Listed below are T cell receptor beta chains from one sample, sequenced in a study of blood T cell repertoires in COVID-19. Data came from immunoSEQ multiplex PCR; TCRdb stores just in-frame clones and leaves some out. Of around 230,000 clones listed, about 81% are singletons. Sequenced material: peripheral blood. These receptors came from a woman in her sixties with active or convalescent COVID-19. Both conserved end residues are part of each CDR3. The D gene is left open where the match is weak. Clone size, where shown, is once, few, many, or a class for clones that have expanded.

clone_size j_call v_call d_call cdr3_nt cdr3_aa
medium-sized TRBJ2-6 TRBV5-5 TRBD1 TGTGCCAGCAGTTCTGGGGGACAGCACTCTGGGGCCAACGTCCTGACTTTC CASSSGGQHSGANVLTF
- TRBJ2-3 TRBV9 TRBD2 TGTGCCAGCAGCGTAGCCGTACTAGCGGGGGGTAGAGATACGCAGTATTTT CASSVAVLAGGRDTQYF
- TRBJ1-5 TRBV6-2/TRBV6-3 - TGTGCCAGCAGTGGGGTGGCAGGGACTCCTAATCAGCCCCAGCATTTT CASSGVAGTPNQPQHF
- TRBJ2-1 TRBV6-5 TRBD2 TGTGCCAGCAGCCCCAGCGGGGGCTACAATGAGCAGTTCTTC CASSPSGGYNEQFF
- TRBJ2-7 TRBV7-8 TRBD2 TGTGCCAGCAGCCGAGCTAGCGGGGGGGTCTACGAGCAGTACTTC CASSRASGGVYEQYF
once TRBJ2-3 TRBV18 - TGTGCCAGCTCACCACAAGCGGTCGGTACAGATACGCAGTATTTT CASSPQAVGTDTQYF
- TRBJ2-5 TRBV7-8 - TGTGCCAGCAGCCTACAAGAGACCCAGTACTTC CASSLQETQYF
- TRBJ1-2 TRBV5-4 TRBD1 TGTGCCAGCAGCTTGGGGGCGGACAGGGGAGTTGGCTACACCTTC CASSLGADRGVGYTF
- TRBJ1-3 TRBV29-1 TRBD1 TGCAGCGTCTGGACAGGGGCTGGAAACACCATATATTTT CSVWTGAGNTIYF
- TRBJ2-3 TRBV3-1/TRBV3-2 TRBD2 TGTGCCAGCAGCCAAGGGTGGGCGGGGGGAAGCACAGATACGCAGTATTTT CASSQGWAGGSTDTQYF
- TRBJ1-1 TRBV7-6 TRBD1 TGTGCCAGCAGCCCTTACGGACAGGGGGCGGGCACTGAAGCTTTCTTT CASSPYGQGAGTEAFF
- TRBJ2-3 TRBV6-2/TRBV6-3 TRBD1 TGTGCCAGCAGTACCCCGGGACAGGGGAGGTCAGATACGCAGTATTTT CASSTPGQGRSDTQYF
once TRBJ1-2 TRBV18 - TGTGCCAGCTCACCCCAGGGGTCTGGCTACACCTTC CASSPQGSGYTF
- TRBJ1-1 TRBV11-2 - TGTGCCAGCAGCGGGGCCACTGAAGCTTTCTTT CASSGATEAFF
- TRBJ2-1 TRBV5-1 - TGCGCCAGCAGCTTAGGGGGGGCAGGCTACAATGAGCAGTTCTTC CASSLGGAGYNEQFF
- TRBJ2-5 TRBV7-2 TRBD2 TGTGCCAGCAGCCCCATAGCGGGGGCCCCCCCAGAGACCCAGTACTTC CASSPIAGAPPETQYF
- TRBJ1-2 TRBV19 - TGTGCCAGTACCAGGCAGGGCGGCAATGGCTACACCTTC CASTRQGGNGYTF
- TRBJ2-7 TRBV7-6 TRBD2 TGTGCCAGCAGCTTACCCGGGGGGTATTACGAGCAGTACTTC CASSLPGGYYEQYF
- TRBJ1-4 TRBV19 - TGTGCCAGTAGCTTACAGTCGGTCCCTAATGAAAAACTGTTTTTT CASSLQSVPNEKLFF
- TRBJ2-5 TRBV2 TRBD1 TGTGCCAGCAGTTATTCCGGGACAGGGCTCCAAGAGACCCAGTACTTC CASSYSGTGLQETQYF
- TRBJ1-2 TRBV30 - TGTGCCTGGAGCGACCCCCTAGACTACACCTTC CAWSDPLDYTF
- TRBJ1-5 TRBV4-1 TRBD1 TGCGCCAGCAGCCCTCCCGGGACAGGGGGAAATCAGCCCCAGCATTTT CASSPPGTGGNQPQHF
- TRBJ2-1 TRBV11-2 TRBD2 TGTGCCAGCAGCCATACTGTTAGCGGGGGATACAATGAGCAGTTCTTC CASSHTVSGGYNEQFF
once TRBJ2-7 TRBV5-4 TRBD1 TGTGCCAGCAGCCCGAAAACAGGGGATGAGCAGTACTTC CASSPKTGDEQYF
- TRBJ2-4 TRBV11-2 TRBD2 TGTGCCAGCAGCTTAGGGTCCAGCGGGGGAGGAAACATTCAGTACTTC CASSLGSSGGGNIQYF
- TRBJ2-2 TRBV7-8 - TGTGCCAGCAGCGTCGGCAGAACCCGGGACACCGGGGAGCTGTTTTTT CASSVGRTRDTGELFF
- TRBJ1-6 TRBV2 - TGTGCCAGCAGCGACTTGAGAACAGGGTTCTCACCCCTCCACTTT CASSDLRTGFSPLHF
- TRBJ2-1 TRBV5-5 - TGTGCCAGCAGCCGCGGACAGAACTACAATGAGCAGTTCTTC CASSRGQNYNEQFF
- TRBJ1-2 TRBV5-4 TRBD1 TGTGCCAGCAGCTCCCGGGACAGGGCTTCGGGGGATGGCTACACCTTC CASSSRDRASGDGYTF
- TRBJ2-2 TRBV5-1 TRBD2 TGCGCCAGCAGCTCCCGGGTAGCGGGGGGGACGTCGAACACCGGGGAGCTGTTTTTT CASSSRVAGGTSNTGELFF
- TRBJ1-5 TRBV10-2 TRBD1 TGCGCCAGCAGTCAGGACAGGGTTCAGCCCCAGCATTTT CASSQDRVQPQHF
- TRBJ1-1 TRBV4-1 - TGCGCCAGCAGCCCCGGTTGGGGAGCGTGGACTGAAGCTTTCTTT CASSPGWGAWTEAFF
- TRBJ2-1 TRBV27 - TGTGCCAGCAGTTTCCAAGGGAGGCAGCAGTTCTTC CASSFQGRQQFF